This TCR beta chain was identified in a study of T cell repertoires in cytomegalovirus infection. As for the study in general: The study used recently identified HLA-C-restricted and well-studied HLA-B-restricted CMV epitopes. CMV infection and matching HLA type were both indicated by public TCR beta signatures. Study results and caveats: Predominance within the ex vivo response was attributable to HLA-C-restricted CMV-specific TCR beta clonotypes.

Note on this clonotype: What it recognizes is unknown.

Trimming removed 4 bases from V and 7 bases from J; junction bases left unmatched: 7. Germline CDR1 reads SGHDN; CDR2 reads FVKESK. The CDR3 is 13 amino acids. TCRdb re-derived calls from the reads in MiXCR, one entry per CDR3 protein. The sample consists of about 89,000 distinct CDR3 sequences, about 31% of them appearing once. The chain joins TRBV14 to TRBJ2-7; TRBD1 matches 7 bases. The sequencing used CD8+ T cells from cultured PBMCs, collected from culture after CMV antigen stimulation. The sequence was obtained from a human donor in good health (CMV status not recorded). Some clones in this sample may be carry-over from other donors' samples. The chain's CDR3 is CASSLSTTGEQYF. The CDR3 DNA reads as TGTGCCAGCAGCCTGTCCACGACAGGGGAGCAGTACTTC.